Below are 3 T cell receptor beta chains sequenced from a single sample in a study of resident and recirculating memory T cells in vitiligo. The data were produced by immunoSEQ multiplex PCR, yet TCRdb's version contains in-frame clones alone and is incomplete. The sample shows approximately 69,000 clones, about 89% of them seen only once. Source material: blood. The receptors were gathered from a male donor with vitiligo.

This clone has only a few counts. CDR3 nucleotides: TGTGCCAGCAGTCTTAGTCAGCCCCAGCATTTT. It encodes CASSLSQPQHF. The chain recombines TRBV2 with TRBJ1-5; D is undetermined. CDR3 size: 11 residues. CDR1 and CDR2 from the germline V gene are SNHLY and FYNNEI. Deletions cut 5 bases from V and 6 bases from J, with 5 bases between.

The chain is built from TRBV11-2 and TRBJ2-1; 10 bases agree with TRBD2. J gave up 8 bases and V 4 bases, and 14 bases lay outside the gene matches. Per germline, CDR1 SGHAT and CDR2 FQNNGV. The CDR3 is 17 amino acids. The CDR3 here is CASSSHLGAGGLYEQFF. DNA for the CDR3: TGTGCCAGCAGCTCCCACTTGGGAGCGGGGGGGCTATATGAGCAGTTCTTC.

This chain links TRBV4-3 with TRBJ1-6; the match to TRBD1 covers 10 bases. CDR3 size: 15 residues. The J segment lost 7 bases and the V segment lost 1 base, leaving 1 base of the junction unmatched. Per the germline V gene, CDR1 is LGHNA and CDR2 is YSLEER. CDR3 protein: CASSQGTGGNSPLHF. The CDR3 DNA reads as TGCGCCAGCAGCCAAGGGACAGGGGGAAATTCACCCCTCCACTTT.